This is a list of T cell receptor beta chains from one sample in a study of T-cell reconstitution after alpha-beta-depleted transplantation in children. One entry per CDR3 protein, called by TCRdb with MiXCR from the PCR reads. This sample has about 540,000 distinct CDR3 sequences, with roughly 30% found just once. The sequencing used PBMCs, collected before TCRalphabeta/CD19-depleted stem cell transplant. Receptor source: a boy in the first two years of life with Wiskott-Aldrich syndrome, due to receive a stem cell transplant. Each CDR3 is given without its conserved first and last residue.

V,J,CDR3
TRBV7-9,TRBJ1-3,ASSSGQVGGNTIY
TRBV20-1,TRBJ2-3,SARLAGVGDTQY
TRBV5-1,TRBJ2-7,ASSRGGLAGSKEQY
TRBV5-1,TRBJ1-4,ASSLGFGGEKLF
TRBV7-3,TRBJ2-5,ASSSTGGPLETQY
TRBV6-1,TRBJ2-3,ASSEDRGGNTDTQY
TRBV12-3/TRBV12-4,TRBJ2-7,ASRLAAKNEQY
TRBV5-1,TRBJ1-1,ASKEEAGTEAF
TRBV10-3,TRBJ1-5,AIASDRINQPQH
TRBV5-1,TRBJ2-7,ASSLPFRGVDEQY
TRBV12-3/TRBV12-4,TRBJ2-2,ASSLRREGELF
TRBV9,TRBJ2-1,ASSVEGIRSYNEQF
TRBV5-1,TRBJ2-7,ASSLGRGLSYEQY
TRBV5-1,TRBJ2-1,ASSWGGDNEQF
TRBV19,TRBJ2-1,ASSVSRLASNEQF
TRBV11-2,TRBJ2-1,ASSSVPPYNEQF
TRBV2,TRBJ2-1,ASSPVDRAAEQF
TRBV9,TRBJ2-3,ASSVALSVGDTQY
TRBV5-1,TRBJ2-4,ASSTTGTGGGIQY
TRBV2,TRBJ2-1,ASATLAGPYNEQF
TRBV24-1,TRBJ2-1,ATSGTGGGEQF
TRBV5-1,TRBJ2-7,ASSLAAGAFFYEQY
TRBV6-2/TRBV6-3,TRBJ2-7,ASSYPQGVSYEQY
TRBV20-1,TRBJ2-7,SAEGGYEAKQY
TRBV12-3/TRBV12-4,TRBJ2-1,ASSPLPKGLAGANEQF
TRBV28,TRBJ2-4,ASSSRRSSAKNIQY
TRBV11-2,TRBJ2-1,ASSVILRGSYNEQF